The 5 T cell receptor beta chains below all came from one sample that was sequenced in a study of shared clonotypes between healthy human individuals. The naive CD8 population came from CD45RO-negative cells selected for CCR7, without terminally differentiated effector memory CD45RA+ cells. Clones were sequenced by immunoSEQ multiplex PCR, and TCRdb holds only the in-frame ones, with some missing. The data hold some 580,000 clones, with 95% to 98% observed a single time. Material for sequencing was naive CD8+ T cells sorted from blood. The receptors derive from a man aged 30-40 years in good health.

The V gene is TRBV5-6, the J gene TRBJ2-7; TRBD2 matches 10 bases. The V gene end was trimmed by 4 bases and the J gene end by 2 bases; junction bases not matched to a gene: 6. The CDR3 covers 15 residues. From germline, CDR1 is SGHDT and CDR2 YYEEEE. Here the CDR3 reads CASSGGLAVAYEQYF. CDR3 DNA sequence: TGTGCCAGCAGCGGCGGACTAGCGGTAGCCTACGAGCAGTACTTC.

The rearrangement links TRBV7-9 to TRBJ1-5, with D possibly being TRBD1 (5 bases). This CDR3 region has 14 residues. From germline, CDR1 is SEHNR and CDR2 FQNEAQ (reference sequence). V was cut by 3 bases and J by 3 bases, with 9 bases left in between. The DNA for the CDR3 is TGTGCCAGCAGCTTGACAGAGTCCAATCAGCCCCAGCATTTT. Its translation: CASSLTESNQPQHF.

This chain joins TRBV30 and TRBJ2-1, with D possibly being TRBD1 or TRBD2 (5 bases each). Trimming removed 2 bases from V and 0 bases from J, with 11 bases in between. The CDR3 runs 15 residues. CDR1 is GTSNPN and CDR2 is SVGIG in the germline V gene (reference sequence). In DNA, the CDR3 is TGTGCCTGGAGTCAAGGGGAGAGCTCCTACAATGAGCAGTTCTTC. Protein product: CAWSQGESSYNEQFF.

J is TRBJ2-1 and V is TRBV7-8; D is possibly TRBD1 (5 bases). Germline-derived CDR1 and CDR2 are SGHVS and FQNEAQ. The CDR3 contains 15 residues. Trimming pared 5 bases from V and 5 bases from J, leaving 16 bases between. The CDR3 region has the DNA TGTGCCAGCAGCGCGCCCCAAGGGGTACACAATGAGCAGTTCTTC. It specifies CASSAPQGVHNEQFF.

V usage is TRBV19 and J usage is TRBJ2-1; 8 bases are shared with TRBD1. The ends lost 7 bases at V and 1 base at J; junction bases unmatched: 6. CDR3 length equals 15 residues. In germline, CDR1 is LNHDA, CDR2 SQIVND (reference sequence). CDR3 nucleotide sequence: TGTGCCAGTATGGAGACAGGGGAATCCTACAATGAGCAGTTCTTC. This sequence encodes CASMETGESYNEQFF. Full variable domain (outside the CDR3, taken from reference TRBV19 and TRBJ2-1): DGGITQSPKYLFRKEGQNVTLSCEQNLNHDAMYWYRQDPGQGLRLIYYSQIVNDFQKGDIAEGYSVSREKKESFPLTVTSAQKNPTAFYLCASMETGESYNEQFFGPGTRLTVL.